Presented here are 24 T cell receptor beta chains from one specimen sequenced in a study of T cells in localized non-small cell lung cancer (dated by TCRdb to the early 2020s). The library was generated by the immunoSEQ multiplex PCR assay. TCRdb holds this immuneACCESS table with in-frame rearrangements only. Some clones are missing; in checked studies, unresolved V genes explain under half, and the rest has no known cause. For this sample the table gives 9,600 or so clones, of which less than 95% were detected only once. The top ten hold 15% to 20% of the sample. Sequencing used peripheral blood, obtained before any cancer treatment. The receptors derive from a male donor at least 60 years old with stage III squamous cell lung carcinoma.

By share, this clone ranks as large (0.1 to 1%). The V and J genes are TRBV6-1 and TRBJ1-2; D not resolved. The CDR3 covers 10 residues. CDR1 and CDR2 from the germline V gene are MNHNS and SASEGT. V gave up 6 bases and J gave up 6 bases, with 5 bases separating them. The CDR3 sequence: CASREDGYTF. The CDR3 bases are TGTGCCAGCAGGGAGGATGGCTACACCTTC.

The chain carries TRBV5-1 and TRBJ2-5; unclear D gene. CDR1 is SGHRS, CDR2 YFSETQ, per germline. The length of the CDR3 is 13 residues. The V and J ends lost 0 bases and 8 bases respectively, with 11 bases between them. For the CDR3, the DNA is TGCGCCAGCAGCTTGGACGGCGGTAGAACCCAGTACTTC. Its protein product is CASSLDGGRTQYF.

The CDR3 coding sequence is TGTGCCAGCTCACAACCCCCCAATATTGGACAGCCCCAGCATTTT. It codes for CASSQPPNIGQPQHF. The chain recombines TRBV18 with TRBJ1-5; unclear D gene. Between the trimmed V and J ends, which lost 4 bases and 7 bases, there was a span of 17 bases. This CDR3 contains 15 residues. Germline loops: CDR1 KGHSH, CDR2 LQKENI.

In nucleotides, the CDR3 is TGTGCCAGCAGCTTAGGGGGGGGGAAAGAGACCCAGTACTTC. It encodes CASSLGGGKETQYF. J is TRBJ2-5 and V is TRBV7-6, with 7 positions matching TRBD2. V shed 1 base and J 3 bases; nucleotides not matched to a gene: 2. CDR3 length equals 14 residues. CDR1 SGHVS and CDR2 FNYEAQ come from the germline V gene.

This clone was seen a single time. The gene calls are TRBV30 and TRBJ2-5; D possibly corresponds to TRBD1 (6 bases). In germline, CDR1 is GTSNPN, CDR2 SVGIG (reference sequence). The germline V and J ends were trimmed by 2 bases and 3 bases, with 22 bases remaining between them. The CDR3 spans 17 residues. CDR3 amino acids: CAWSTETGTGTKETQYF. As DNA, the CDR3 is TGTGCCTGGAGTACTGAGACAGGCACCGGGACGAAAGAGACCCAGTACTTC.

V usage is TRBV27 and J usage is TRBJ2-7, with TRBD2 identical over 7 bases. CDR1 and CDR2 from the germline V gene are MNHEY and SMNVEV (reference sequence). The trim removed 6 bases at V and 2 bases at J, leaving 7 bases unmatched. The CDR3 has 14 amino acids. CDR3 region: CASSTLGGAYEQYF. CDR3 nucleotide sequence: TGTGCCAGCAGCACCCTTGGGGGGGCCTACGAGCAGTACTTC.

This clone appeared a few times. CDR3 DNA: TGTGCCAGTAGTACGGGACAGTACGAGCAGTACTTC. Residues: CASSTGQYEQYF. This chain connects TRBV19 to TRBJ2-7; 7 positions agree with TRBD1. CDR1 and CDR2 from the germline V gene are LNHDA and SQIVND (reference sequence). The CDR3 covers 12 residues. Losses at the gene ends were 4 bases for V and 4 bases for J; bases not matched to a gene: 1.

The gene calls are TRBV10-3 and TRBJ1-6; D unclear. Trimming stripped 2 bases from V and 4 bases from J, with 9 bases between. In germline, CDR1 is ENHRY, CDR2 SYGVKD. This CDR3 comprises 15 residues. CDR3 nucleotides: TGTGCCATCAGTGAGGGACTTACGTATAATTCACCCCTCCACTTT. Its translation: CAISEGLTYNSPLHF.

The chain links TRBV7-2 to TRBJ2-3; weak D call: TRBD2 (6 bases). This CDR3 is built from 14 residues. CDR1 is SGHTA, CDR2 FQGNSA, per germline. With 1 base removed from V and 4 bases from J, the gap between germline ends came to 9 bases. CDR3 loop: CASSLVGDSDTQYF. In DNA, the CDR3 is TGTGCCAGCAGCTTAGTTGGGGACTCAGATACGCAGTATTTT.

This clone was detected only a few times. This chain links TRBV6-8 with TRBJ2-3, with D hard to call. V lost 0 bases, J lost 3 bases, and 10 bases lay in between. Looked up from germline, CDR1 is MNHGY and CDR2 is SAAAGT. This CDR3 has 15 amino acids. CDR3 residues: CASSYSRDGTDTQYF. Here the CDR3 DNA reads TGTGCCAGCAGTTACTCGCGAGATGGAACAGATACGCAGTATTTT.

CDR3 region: CSVAGGGNNEQFF. Written as DNA, the CDR3 is TGCAGCGTCGCGGGCGGGGGGAACAATGAGCAGTTCTTC. The genes are TRBV29-1 and TRBJ2-1; 8 positions match TRBD2. CDR3 length: 13 residues. V was clipped by 6 bases and J by 5 bases; unmatched bases: 6. Germline V lookup: CDR1 SQVTM, CDR2 ANQGSEA.

The gene calls are TRBV29-1 and TRBJ1-1, with D tentatively TRBD1 (5 bases). This CDR3 contains 15 residues. Between the trimmed V and J ends, which lost 4 bases and 1 base, there was a span of 16 bases. Germline V gene lookup returns CDR1 SQVTM and CDR2 ANQGSEA. The CDR3 here is CSVGKGTGPNTEAFF. The CDR3 nucleotides read TGCAGCGTTGGGAAGGGTACAGGACCGAACACTGAAGCTTTCTTT.

A single count supports this clone. J is TRBJ2-1 and V is TRBV11-3; D is perhaps TRBD1 (6 bases). CDR3 size: 14 residues. The V gene lost 5 bases and the J gene lost 6 bases, with 14 bases spanning the gap. CDR1 and CDR2 from the germline V gene are SGHNT and YENEEA. CDR3 region: CASSTRTAGNEQFF. CDR3 coding DNA: TGTGCCAGCAGCACCCGGACAGCAGGCAATGAGCAGTTCTTC. Full variable domain (remainder filled in from reference TRBV11-3 and TRBJ2-1): EAGVVQSPRYKIIEKKQPVAFWCNPISGHNTLYWYLQNLGQGPELLIRYENEEAVDDSQLPKDRFSAERLKGVDSTLKIQPAELGDSAVYLCASSTRTAGNEQFFGPGTRLTVL.

In its sample, this clone was seen once. The chain uses TRBV9 and TRBJ2-3; 7 bases agree with TRBD2. Germline assignment: CDR1 SGDLS and CDR2 YYNGEE. CDR3 length: 16 residues. The J segment lost 2 bases and the V segment lost 0 bases, leaving 6 bases of the junction unmatched. The CDR3 bases are TGTGCCAGCAGCGTAGCTCCGGGACTAAACACAGATACGCAGTATTTT. Protein product: CASSVAPGLNTDTQYF.

The chain uses TRBV4-3 and TRBJ1-3; D remains ambiguous. Germline lookup yields CDR1 LGHNA and CDR2 YSLEER. Between the trimmed V and J ends, which lost 4 bases and 8 bases, there was a span of 12 bases. This CDR3 is 13 amino acids long. The CDR3 here is CASSRVFADTIYF. Here the CDR3 DNA reads TGCGCCAGCAGCCGGGTATTCGCGGACACCATATATTTT.

V is TRBV28 and J is TRBJ2-1; 14 nucleotides match TRBD2. Germline-derived CDR1 and CDR2 are MDHEN and SYDVKM. V was pared by 6 bases and J by 14 bases, with 6 bases of the junction left unmatched. The CDR3 length is 13 residues. The CDR3 sequence: CASRRTSGGPKFF. CDR3 nucleotides: TGTGCCAGCAGAAGGACTAGCGGGGGGCCGAAGTTCTTC.

As concerns this clone: One end of the junction does not line up with germline, which may come from a read error. The CDR3 coding sequence is TGTGCTAGCAGCCGGACAGGGGTGGGCAATGAGCAGTTCTTC. Translated, it gives CASSRTGVGNEQFF. This sequence joins TRBV7-7 and TRBJ2-1; TRBD1 matches 9 bases. The CDR3 runs 14 residues. Germline V gene lookup returns CDR1 SSHAT and CDR2 FNYEAQ (reference sequence). The complete variable domain, with remaining parts taken from reference TRBV7-7 and TRBJ2-1, reads GAGVSQSPRYKVTKRGQDVTLRCDPISSHATLYWYQQALGQGPEFLTYFNYEAQPDKSGLPSDRFSAERPEGSISTLTIQRTEQRDSAMYRCASSRTGVGNEQFFGPGTRLTVL.

In its sample, this clone was seen once. This chain connects TRBV28 to TRBJ2-7; D is tentatively TRBD1 or TRBD2 (5 bases each). Trimming shortened V by 2 bases and J by 6 bases, and 8 bases separated the two germline ends. This CDR3 comprises 12 residues. Germline V lookup: CDR1 MDHEN, CDR2 SYDVKM. The CDR3 DNA reads TGTGCCAGCAGTTTAGGGGGAAGCGAGCAGTACTTC. Translation gives CASSLGGSEQYF.

CDR3 protein: CASSVGGSAETEAFF. CDR3 DNA sequence: TGTGCCAGCAGCGTAGGGGGGTCCGCCGAAACTGAAGCTTTCTTT. J is TRBJ1-1 and V is TRBV7-8; possible D gene TRBD1, 6 bases. CDR3 length equals 15 residues. Per the germline V gene, CDR1 is SGHVS and CDR2 is FQNEAQ. V was clipped by 5 bases and J by 5 bases, with 18 bases between them.

CDR3 nucleotides: TGTGCCACCCGGGAAGGAAGGAACACCGGGGAGCTGTTTTTT. As protein: CATREGRNTGELFF. The chain carries TRBV19 and TRBJ2-2; the D gene is possibly TRBD2 (5 bases). From germline, CDR1 is LNHDA and CDR2 SQIVND (reference sequence). The CDR3 totals 14 residues. Trimming pared 10 bases from V and 1 base from J, leaving 13 bases between.

The chain recombines TRBV4-1 with TRBJ1-3, with D maybe TRBD1 (5 bases). The CDR3 has 15 amino acids. Germline V gives CDR1 MGHRA, CDR2 YSYEKL. V lost 5 bases and J lost 0, with 11 bases in between. The CDR3, as DNA: TGCGCCAGCAGCGGGGGAAGACCCTCTGGAAACACCATATATTTT. Translating it yields CASSGGRPSGNTIYF.

The CDR3 DNA reads TGTGCCAGCAGTGAAGAGGGGGCTTTTAACTATGGCTACACCTTC. Protein product: CASSEEGAFNYGYTF. The gene calls are TRBV6-1 and TRBJ1-2; 7 bases agree with TRBD1. The germline V gene has CDR1 MNHNS and CDR2 SASEGT. The CDR3 extends over 15 amino acids. Trimming at V came to 1 base and at J to 1 base, leaving 3 bases not matched to a gene.

V is TRBV5-1 and J is TRBJ1-2; D is possibly TRBD1 (5 bases). V was pared by 0 bases and J by 7 bases, with 10 bases between. Germline assignment: CDR1 SGHRS and CDR2 YFSETQ. This CDR3 region has 13 residues. CDR3 amino acids: CASSLGQGPGYTF. CDR3 DNA sequence: TGCGCCAGCAGCTTGGGTCAGGGACCTGGCTACACCTTC.

This clone has a single count. The chain recombines TRBV6-5 with TRBJ2-2; D remains ambiguous. The CDR3 contains 13 residues. The V gene lost 9 bases and the J gene lost 4 bases, with 12 bases spanning the gap. CDR1 is MNHEY and CDR2 is SVGAGI in the germline V gene. CDR3 in amino acids: CARSGPFTGELFF. The DNA for the CDR3 is TGTGCCAGATCCGGGCCCTTCACCGGGGAGCTGTTTTTT.